Presented here are 26 T cell receptor beta chains from one specimen sequenced in a study of monozygotic twins with inflammatory bowel disease. After re-calling the 5' RACE reads, TCRdb lists one entry per CDR3 protein, DNA absent. This table lists approximately 400,000 distinct CDR3 sequences. The sequenced material came from blood. These receptor sequences come from a human donor with ulcerative colitis or Crohn's disease, or a healthy co-twin of an affected twin (not recorded which).

The rearrangement uses TRBV6-6 and TRBJ2-7. In germline, CDR1 is MNHNY, CDR2 SVGAGI (reference sequence). This CDR3 has 12 amino acids. The CDR3 loop reads CASSYLLSEQYF.

The V call is TRBV6-2 or TRBV6-3, the J call TRBJ2-1. This CDR3 is built from 12 residues. Germline CDR1 reads MNHEY; CDR2 reads SVGEGT. This chain's CDR3 is CASSDLYNEQFF.

V is TRBV10-2 and J is TRBJ2-4; TCRdb selects TRBD2, and the lack of DNA leaves this call unchecked. This CDR3 comprises 12 residues. Germline-derived CDR1 and CDR2 are WSHSY and SAAADI. The CDR3: CASSHGEGIQYF.

The rearrangement uses TRBV2 and TRBJ2-2; TCRdb's D call, TRBD2, is unchecked because there is no DNA. This CDR3 comprises 16 residues. The germline V gene encodes CDR1 SNHLY and CDR2 FYNNEI. The CDR3 protein is CASSPPGTSVSGELFF.

The chain couples TRBV7-9 to TRBJ1-1; the TCRdb D gene call, TRBD1, has no DNA to confirm it. The CDR3 contains 14 residues. CDR1 and CDR2 from the germline V gene are SEHNR and FQNEAQ (reference sequence). CDR3 region: CASSEQGLFTEAFF.

The chain uses TRBV4-3 and TRBJ2-5; TCRdb's D call of TRBD1 is untestable without DNA. This CDR3 comprises 15 residues. Germline assignment: CDR1 LGHNA and CDR2 YSLEER. This CDR3 reads CASSQDTDRAETQYF.

CDR3 protein: CASRGDSTFSGANVLTF. The chain uses TRBV9 and TRBJ2-6; TCRdb's assignment of TRBD1 cannot be checked, as there is no DNA. Looked up from germline, CDR1 is SGDLS and CDR2 is YYNGEE. CDR3 length: 17 amino acids. Full variable domain (remainder filled in from reference TRBV9 and TRBJ2-6): DSGVTQTPKHLITATGQRVTLRCSPRSGDLSVYWYQQSLDQGLQFLIQYYNGEERAKGNILERFSAQQFPDLHSELNLSSLELGDSALYFCASRGDSTFSGANVLTFGAGSRLTVL.

The chain combines TRBV20-1 with TRBJ1-6; there is no DNA to check the TCRdb D call of TRBD1. The CDR3 covers 16 residues. Germline loops: CDR1 DFQATT, CDR2 SNEGSKA (reference sequence). CDR3 residues: CSAREGRSSYNSPLHF.

The chain is built from TRBV6-5 and TRBJ2-3; the D call of TRBD1 rests on TCRdb alone, since no DNA is present to check it. The germline V gene has CDR1 MNHEY and CDR2 SVGAGI. The CDR3 is 15 amino acids. The CDR3 spells CASSYSPTVKTTQYF.

The chain is built from TRBV5-1 and TRBJ1-4. Germline V CDR1 and CDR2: SGHRS, YFSETQ. This CDR3 has 15 residues. CDR3 in amino acids: CASSSEVATNEKLFF.

This chain links TRBV3-1 with TRBJ1-1; TCRdb picks TRBD1, but there is no DNA to check that call. CDR3 length: 14 residues. CDR1 is LGHDT and CDR2 is YNNKEL in the germline V gene (reference sequence). The CDR3 loop is CASSHSDRHTEAFF.

This chain connects TRBV11-2 to TRBJ2-2; the TRBD1 assignment by TCRdb is unverifiable without DNA. Germline V gives CDR1 SGHAT, CDR2 FQNNGV. This CDR3 has 17 residues. CDR3 amino acids: CASSRRTGGYNTGELFF.

The chain couples TRBV7-6 to TRBJ2-3; TCRdb indicates TRBD2, and absent DNA this call remains unverified. Germline V gene lookup returns CDR1 SGHVS and CDR2 FNYEAQ. The length of the CDR3 is 20 residues. The CDR3 protein is CASSLGAGTSGTSSTDTQYF.

This chain joins TRBV5-1 and TRBJ2-7; without DNA, the TCRdb call of TRBD2 cannot be checked. This CDR3 has 17 amino acids. The V gene's germline CDR1 is SGHRS and CDR2 YFSETQ. The CDR3 here is CASSWGLAGGQGTEQYF.

The chain has TRBV29-1 and TRBJ2-5; TCRdb designates TRBD1, a call that cannot be tested without DNA. The germline V gene encodes CDR1 SQVTM and CDR2 ANQGSEA. The CDR3 extends over 13 amino acids. The CDR3 reads CSVEPQGVGTQYF.

The V and J genes are TRBV7-2 and TRBJ2-4. CDR3 size: 16 residues. Germline loops: CDR1 SGHTA, CDR2 FQGNSA. The CDR3 loop is CASSPMGISAKNMQYF.

The chain carries TRBV14 and TRBJ2-7; TCRdb's assignment of TRBD2 cannot be checked, as there is no DNA. CDR1 and CDR2 from the germline V gene are SGHDN and FVKESK. This CDR3 has 17 amino acids. This CDR3 is CASSQEQYGGEAYEQYF. Drawing the rest from reference TRBV14 and TRBJ2-7, the complete variable domain is EAGVTQFPSHSVIEKGQTVTLRCDPISGHDNLYWYRRVMGKEIKFLLHFVKESKQDESGMPNNRFLAERTGGTYSTLKVQPAELEDSGVYFCASSQEQYGGEAYEQYFGPGTRLTVT.

V gene TRBV10-3 combines with J gene TRBJ1-1. The CDR3 runs to 14 residues. CDR1 ENHRY and CDR2 SYGVKD come from the germline V gene. The CDR3 region is CAIRTSLVNTEAFF.

The V gene is TRBV6-1, the J gene TRBJ2-6; TCRdb designates TRBD1, a call that cannot be tested without DNA. The CDR3 sequence is 15 residues long. Germline-derived CDR1 and CDR2 are MNHNS and SASEGT. CDR3 sequence reads: CASSAKGSGANVLTF.

CDR3 loop: CASSFAGGNRGANVLTF. The rearrangement joins TRBV5-4 to TRBJ2-6; TCRdb outputs TRBD1, but without DNA this stays unchecked. From germline, CDR1 is SGHNT and CDR2 YYREEE (reference sequence). This CDR3 has 17 residues. Looking up the rest from reference TRBV5-4 and TRBJ2-6 gives the full variable domain: ETGVTQSPTHLIKTRGQQVTLRCSSQSGHNTVSWYQQALGQGPQFIFQYYREEENGRGNFPPRFSGLQFPNYSSELNVNALELDDSALYLCASSFAGGNRGANVLTFGAGSRLTVL.

The chain is built from TRBV3-1 and TRBJ1-4. The CDR3 totals 11 residues. The germline V gene has CDR1 LGHDT and CDR2 YNNKEL (reference sequence). CDR3 loop: CASSRSEKLFF. The full variable domain, with the rest looked up from reference TRBV3-1 and TRBJ1-4, is DTAVSQTPKYLVTQMGNDKSIKCEQNLGHDTMYWYKQDSKKFLKIMFSYNNKELIINETVPNRFSPKSPDKAHLNLHINSLELGDSAVYFCASSRSEKLFFGSGTQLSVL.

This sequence joins TRBV12-3 or TRBV12-4 and TRBJ1-1; the TCRdb call, TRBD1, lacks DNA for checking. The CDR3 sequence is 16 residues long. This CDR3 is CASTPRGRELNTEAFF.

The chain links TRBV6-5 to TRBJ1-1; TCRdb names TRBD1, which stays unverified in the absence of DNA. Germline V gene sequence: CDR1 MNHEY, CDR2 SVGAGI. The CDR3 consists of 14 residues. The CDR3 protein is CASSYFKGGAEAFF.

V usage is TRBV24-1 and J usage is TRBJ2-1; with no DNA, the TCRdb D assignment of TRBD2 cannot be verified. CDR1 and CDR2 (germline): KGHDR, SFDVKD. The CDR3 loop spans 16 amino acids. CDR3: CATSVGSGMGFNEQFF.

The rearrangement links TRBV6-5 to TRBJ1-6; TCRdb's D call, TRBD1, is unchecked because there is no DNA. CDR3 length equals 15 residues. The V gene's germline CDR1 is MNHEY and CDR2 SVGAGI. CDR3 loop: CASSYSGTDNSPLHF.

This chain uses TRBV5-1 with TRBJ2-1; TCRdb's assignment of TRBD1 cannot be checked, as there is no DNA. Germline V gene sequence: CDR1 SGHRS, CDR2 YFSETQ. This CDR3 is built from 15 residues. CDR3: CASSLARQRGDEQFF. Filled out from reference TRBV5-1 and TRBJ2-1, the complete variable domain reads KAGVTQTPRYLIKTRGQQVTLSCSPISGHRSVSWYQQTPGQGLQFLFEYFSETQRNKGNFPGRFSGRQFSNSRSEMNVSTLELGDSALYLCASSLARQRGDEQFFGPGTRLTVL.